Below, 13 T cell receptor beta chains from the same sample are listed, as sequenced in a study of cytomegalovirus exposure and HLA in healthy donors. Primers included in the PCR were 60 Vbeta and 13 Jbeta primers. Generated by immunoSEQ multiplex PCR, the TCRdb table keeps only in-frame clones and is missing some. The data contain about 170,000 clones, around 80% of them singletons. The material sequenced was PBMCs. These receptors were collected from a woman in her forties or fifties in good health and CMV-seropositive.

This clone occurred a few times. The CDR3 loop is CASSQAKYGTGYNEQFF. The DNA of the CDR3 is TGCGCCAGCAGCCAGGCTAAGTACGGGACAGGGTACAATGAGCAGTTCTTC. V and J are TRBV4-1 and TRBJ2-1; 9 bases align to TRBD1. The CDR3 sequence is 17 residues long. Trimming at V came to 3 bases and at J to 4 bases, leaving 10 bases not matched to a gene. Germline V gene sequence: CDR1 MGHRA, CDR2 YSYEKL.

The chain joins TRBV5-4 to TRBJ1-2; 7 nucleotides agree with TRBD1. V lost 4 bases, J lost 0 bases, and 6 bases stayed unmatched. The germline V gene encodes CDR1 SGHNT and CDR2 YYREEE (reference sequence). This CDR3 has 15 residues. Here the CDR3 DNA reads TGTGCCAGCAGCCCCACGACAGGGACTAACTATGGCTACACCTTC. This encodes CASSPTTGTNYGYTF.

This clone was recorded once. The V and J genes are TRBV6-5 and TRBJ2-7; a weak D match, TRBD1 (5 bases). Trimming removed 0 bases from V and 2 bases from J, with 11 bases in between. The germline gives CDR1 MNHEY, CDR2 SVGAGI. This CDR3 is 15 amino acids long. The CDR3 protein is CASSYSSDRPYEQYF. The DNA of the CDR3 is TGTGCCAGCAGTTACTCGAGTGACAGACCCTACGAGCAGTACTTC.

This sequence joins TRBV19 and TRBJ1-2; TRBD1 aligns across 7 bases. Trimming took 3 bases from V and 1 from J; bases not matched to a gene: 11. The germline V gene has CDR1 LNHDA and CDR2 SQIVND (reference sequence). The CDR3 consists of 17 residues. CDR3 region: CASSMAAGGHHNYGYTF. Here the CDR3 DNA reads TGTGCCAGTAGTATGGCGGCAGGGGGGCATCATAACTATGGCTACACCTTC. Filled out from reference TRBV19 and TRBJ1-2, the complete variable domain reads DGGITQSPKYLFRKEGQNVTLSCEQNLNHDAMYWYRQDPGQGLRLIYYSQIVNDFQKGDIAEGYSVSREKKESFPLTVTSAQKNPTAFYLCASSMAAGGHHNYGYTFGSGTRLTVV.

This chain connects TRBV4-2 to TRBJ2-1, with a tentative D call TRBD2 (5 bases). The CDR3 loop spans 16 amino acids. V was trimmed by 0 bases and J by 6 bases, leaving 15 bases between them. Germline CDR1 is LGHNA and CDR2 is YNFKEQ. For the CDR3, the DNA is TGTGCCAGCAGCCAAGAGAGACTACTAGTAGCCAATGAGCAGTTCTTC. This codes for CASSQERLLVANEQFF.

This clone was counted a few times. The chain combines TRBV6-6 with TRBJ2-1; TRBD2 is a possible D gene (6 bases). The CDR3 length is 13 residues. Germline V gene data show CDR1 as MNHNY and CDR2 as SVGAGI (reference sequence). V lost 0 bases, J lost 9 bases, and 9 bases lay in between. CDR3 region: CASSYSWGGEQFF. The CDR3 region has the DNA TGTGCCAGCAGTTACTCTTGGGGAGGTGAGCAGTTCTTC.

The J gene is TRBJ2-3, the V gene TRBV19; D not certain. Trimming took 3 bases from V and 2 from J, leaving 9 bases between them. CDR3 length equals 14 residues. Germline CDR1 and CDR2: LNHDA and SQIVND (reference sequence). In DNA form, the CDR3 reads TGTGCCAGTAGTATCCCACTACACACAGATACGCAGTATTTT. Translated: CASSIPLHTDTQYF.

The chain carries TRBV5-1 and TRBJ2-3; 9 positions match TRBD2. Germline assignment: CDR1 SGHRS and CDR2 YFSETQ. The CDR3 length is 17 residues. Germline trimming cut 1 base from V and 3 bases from J; bases unmatched to any gene: 9. The CDR3 DNA is TGCGCCAGCAGCTTGAATAGCGGGAGATGGATGACAGATACGCAGTATTTT. This codes for CASSLNSGRWMTDTQYF.

J is TRBJ2-7 and V is TRBV6-1; the match to TRBD1 covers 7 bases. CDR1 and CDR2 from the germline V gene are MNHNS and SASEGT. The CDR3 contains 14 residues. V was pared by 4 bases and J by 0 bases, with 3 bases of the junction left unmatched. The CDR3 DNA sequence: TGTGCCAGCAGTGGCCGGGACAGCTCCTACGAGCAGTACTTC. Its protein is CASSGRDSSYEQYF.

The chain has TRBV28 and TRBJ2-6; 8 bases are a match to TRBD1. Losses at the gene ends were 6 bases for V and 4 bases for J; bases not matched to a gene: 8. Germline V gene data show CDR1 as MDHEN and CDR2 as SYDVKM. This CDR3 region has 16 residues. Written as DNA, the CDR3 is TGTGCCAGCAGGTGGACAGGGCCGTCGGGGGCCAACGTCCTGACTTTC. Translation: CASRWTGPSGANVLTF.

The gene calls are TRBV5-4 and TRBJ1-2; TRBD1 might be the D (5 bases). CDR3 length: 14 residues. Trimming removed 4 bases from V and 8 bases from J, with 18 bases in between. CDR1 is SGHNT and CDR2 is YYREEE in the germline V gene (reference sequence). CDR3 in amino acids: CASSPAGGIGGYTF. The CDR3 DNA follows: TGTGCCAGCAGCCCCGCCGGGGGAATAGGGGGCTACACCTTC.

The chain carries TRBV7-9 and TRBJ2-7; D remains ambiguous. V lost 8 bases and J lost 3, with 17 bases in between. The CDR3 is made up of 14 amino acids. Germline loops: CDR1 SEHNR, CDR2 FQNEAQ (reference sequence). The CDR3 region is CASSRGRDVYEQYF. The CDR3 nucleotides are TGTGCCAGCTCCCGAGGTCGAGATGTCTACGAGCAGTACTTC.

This clone was seen only a few times. This CDR3 is CASSSYRENYGYTF. The CDR3 DNA is TGTGCCAGCAGTTCCTACAGGGAAAACTATGGCTACACCTTC. V usage is TRBV2 and J usage is TRBJ1-2; weak D call: TRBD1 (6 bases). This CDR3 has 14 residues. Trimming took off 5 bases at V and 2 bases at J, with 12 bases between the two ends. Germline assignment: CDR1 SNHLY and CDR2 FYNNEI.